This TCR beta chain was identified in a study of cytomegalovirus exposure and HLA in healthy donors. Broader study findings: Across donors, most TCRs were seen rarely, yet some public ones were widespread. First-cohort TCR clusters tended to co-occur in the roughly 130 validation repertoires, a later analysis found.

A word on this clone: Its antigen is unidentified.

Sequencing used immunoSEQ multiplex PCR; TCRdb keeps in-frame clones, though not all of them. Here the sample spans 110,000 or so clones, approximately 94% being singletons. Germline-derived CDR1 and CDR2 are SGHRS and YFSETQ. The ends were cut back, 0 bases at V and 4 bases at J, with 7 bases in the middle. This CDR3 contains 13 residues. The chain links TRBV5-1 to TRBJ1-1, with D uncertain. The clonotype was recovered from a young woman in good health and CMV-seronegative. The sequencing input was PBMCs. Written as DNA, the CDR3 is TGCGCCAGCAGCTTGGAGTTTAGCACTGAAGCTTTCTTT. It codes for CASSLEFSTEAFF.